What follows are 17 T cell receptor beta chains derived from one specimen sequenced in a study of T cell repertoires in cytomegalovirus infection. TCRdb called the reads again in MiXCR, with one record for every CDR3 protein. The repertoire holds some 700,000 distinct CDR3 sequences, with around a third as singletons. Their specific antigens are unknown. Sequencing used cultured PBMCs, obtained from culture after CMV antigen stimulation. These TCRs come from a human donor in good health (CMV status not recorded). Some clones in this sample may be carry-over from other donors' samples.

The rearrangement joins TRBV20-1 to TRBJ2-5, with 7 bases aligning to TRBD1. The junction had 13 bases not matched to a gene; V was cut back by 6 bases and J by 9 bases. Germline V CDR1 and CDR2: DFQATT, SNEGSKA (reference sequence). This CDR3 comprises 13 residues. CDR3 protein: CSAQRTGIPPQYF. The CDR3 DNA is TGCAGTGCCCAGAGGACAGGCATACCCCCCCAGTACTTC.

The rearrangement links TRBV7-2 to TRBJ2-2; D possibly corresponds to TRBD1 (5 bases). V lost 1 base and J lost 4, with 10 bases in between. Germline-derived CDR1 and CDR2 are SGHTA and FQGNSA. This CDR3 region has 15 residues. The CDR3 reads CASSLVRVGTGELFF. The CDR3 region has the DNA TGTGCCAGCAGCTTAGTCAGGGTTGGCACCGGGGAGCTGTTTTTT.

This clonotype was counted many times. The chain has TRBV12-3 or TRBV12-4 and TRBJ1-1; D not resolved. Deletions cut 8 bases from V and 1 base from J, with 11 bases between. The CDR3 covers 13 residues. The CDR3 DNA follows: TGTGCCAGCCCTGGGCCAGGGAACACTGAAGCTTTCTTT. Protein product: CASPGPGNTEAFF.

This clonotype was counted a few times. CDR3 coding DNA: TGCGCCAGCAGCTTGAATGGGGTCACTGAAGCTTTCTTT. This sequence encodes CASSLNGVTEAFF. This chain uses TRBV5-1 with TRBJ1-1; no definite D call. Germline V gene lookup returns CDR1 SGHRS and CDR2 YFSETQ. V was cut by 1 base and J by 4 bases, with 8 bases left in between. The CDR3 sequence is 13 residues long.

This clonotype was counted many times. V and J are TRBV7-6 and TRBJ2-1; the D is unclear. Germline V lookup: CDR1 SGHVS, CDR2 FNYEAQ. With 3 bases removed from V and 0 bases from J, the gap between germline ends came to 12 bases. CDR3 length: 16 residues. The CDR3 DNA is TGTGCCAGCAGCTTGAGAGCCTCGAGCTCCTACAATGAGCAGTTCTTC. This sequence encodes CASSLRASSSYNEQFF. Supplemented by reference TRBV7-6 and TRBJ2-1, the full variable domain reads GAGVSQSPRYKVTKRGQDVALRCDPISGHVSLYWYRQALGQGPEFLTYFNYEAQQDKSGLPNDRFSAERPEGSISTLTIQRTEQRDSAMYRCASSLRASSSYNEQFFGPGTRLTVL.

This clonotype was seen only a few times. V is TRBV7-2 and J is TRBJ2-5, with a possible D match to TRBD2 (7 bases). The CDR3 is 15 amino acids. Germline CDR1 and CDR2: SGHTA and FQGNSA. V gave up 2 bases and J gave up 3 bases, with 13 bases separating them. CDR3 coding DNA: TGTGCCAGCAGCTTACAAGGAGGGGGGGAAGAGACCCAGTACTTC. Its protein product is CASSLQGGGEETQYF.

This clonotype was observed a few times. The chain has TRBV28 and TRBJ1-2; D is possibly TRBD1 (5 bases). The CDR3 has 14 amino acids. Trimming left V 6 bases short and J 4 bases short, with 15 bases between. Germline lookup yields CDR1 MDHEN and CDR2 SYDVKM. The CDR3 sequence: CASSTGPRVYGYTF. In nucleotides, the CDR3 is TGTGCCAGCAGCACCGGGCCCAGGGTCTATGGCTACACCTTC.

This clonotype was detected only a few times. This sequence joins TRBV7-9 and TRBJ2-1; 7 bases fit TRBD1. The CDR3 consists of 14 residues. The J segment lost 8 bases and the V segment lost 4 bases, leaving 8 bases of the junction unmatched. Germline V gene data show CDR1 as SEHNR and CDR2 as FQNEAQ (reference sequence). This CDR3 is CASSSNRGRDEQFF. CDR3 DNA: TGTGCCAGCAGCTCGAACAGGGGAAGGGATGAGCAGTTCTTC.

This clonotype was seen once. The DNA is left out, because the CDR3 cannot be placed on it with certainty; the CDR3 is given as TCRdb lists it. V and J are TRBV10-3 and TRBJ1-1. Germline V gene lookup returns CDR1 ENHRY and CDR2 SYGVKD. A total of 16 residues make up the CDR3, ends included. The CDR3 spells CAISESWGEGNTEPFF.

This clonotype was seen more than once but under ten times. This chain links TRBV28 with TRBJ2-3, with TRBD2 matching over 8 bases. Germline V gene data show CDR1 as MDHEN and CDR2 as SYDVKM. The V gene end was trimmed by 5 bases and the J gene end by 3 bases; junction bases not matched to a gene: 7. The CDR3 spans 15 residues. The DNA of the CDR3 is TGTGCCAGCAGTAACCCGGGGGGGGGTACAGATACGCAGTATTTT. Residues: CASSNPGGGTDTQYF.

The CDR3 bases are TGTGCCAGCAGTGTTCGGCTAACTAACTATGGCTACACCTTC. Protein: CASSVRLTNYGYTF. The chain links TRBV6-1 to TRBJ1-2; no reliable D call. CDR3 length: 14 amino acids. Trimming stripped 4 bases from V and 0 bases from J, with 9 bases between. In germline, CDR1 is MNHNS, CDR2 SASEGT.

The V gene is TRBV5-3, the J gene TRBJ1-1; D might be TRBD1 (6 bases). TRBV5-3 is an ORF, and what it does is uncertain. This CDR3 spans 15 amino acids. V was shortened by 8 bases and J by 1 base, with 18 bases between the two germline ends. CDR3 sequence reads: CASHQGTRENTEAFF. CDR3 DNA: TGTGCCAGCCACCAGGGGACGAGGGAGAACACTGAAGCTTTCTTT.

This clonotype was seen a handful of times. The chain recombines TRBV6-5 with TRBJ1-4; D gene uncertain. V shed 0 bases and J shed 5 bases, with 10 bases lying between them. This CDR3 region has 15 residues. CDR1 is MNHEY and CDR2 is SVGAGI in the germline V gene. In DNA form, the CDR3 reads TGTGCCAGCAGTTACTCCGGACTGTTCAATGAAAAACTGTTTTTT. Translating it yields CASSYSGLFNEKLFF.

The rearrangement links TRBV12-3 or TRBV12-4 to TRBJ1-2; 7 bases map to TRBD1. The V segment lost 5 bases and the J segment 4 bases; nucleotides outside the gene matches: 7. The CDR3 covers 14 residues. This CDR3 is CASSPGTDFYGYTF. CDR3 sequence (DNA): TGTGCCAGCAGTCCCGGGACAGACTTCTATGGCTACACCTTC.

This clonotype has a count of ten or more. The rearrangement uses TRBV7-8 and TRBJ1-6, with TRBD1 matching over 7 bases. Germline CDR1 SGHVS, CDR2 FQNEAQ. This CDR3 spans 14 amino acids. V lost 6 bases, J lost 6 bases, and 5 bases stayed unmatched. This CDR3 is CASRAGTANSPLHF. The CDR3 DNA is TGTGCCAGCAGAGCCGGGACAGCTAATTCACCCCTCCACTTT.

The chain has TRBV6-6 and TRBJ2-1; 7 bases agree with TRBD2. The CDR3 loop spans 17 amino acids. With 5 bases clipped from V and 7 bases from J, the junction kept 17 bases outside the gene matches. Germline V gives CDR1 MNHNY, CDR2 SVGAGI (reference sequence). CDR3 loop: CASSEWGSWLAVNEQFF. DNA for the CDR3: TGTGCCAGCAGTGAGTGGGGGAGCTGGCTAGCGGTGAATGAGCAGTTCTTC.

A few counts support this clonotype. This chain connects TRBV7-9 to TRBJ2-4, with 7 bases fitting TRBD1. The trim removed 6 bases at V and 6 bases at J, leaving 8 bases unmatched. This CDR3 has 14 residues. The germline CDR1 and CDR2 sequences are SEHNR and FQNEAQ (reference sequence). DNA for the CDR3: TGTGCCAGCAGAACTGACAGGGCCCCAAACATTCAGTACTTC. Translating gives CASRTDRAPNIQYF.